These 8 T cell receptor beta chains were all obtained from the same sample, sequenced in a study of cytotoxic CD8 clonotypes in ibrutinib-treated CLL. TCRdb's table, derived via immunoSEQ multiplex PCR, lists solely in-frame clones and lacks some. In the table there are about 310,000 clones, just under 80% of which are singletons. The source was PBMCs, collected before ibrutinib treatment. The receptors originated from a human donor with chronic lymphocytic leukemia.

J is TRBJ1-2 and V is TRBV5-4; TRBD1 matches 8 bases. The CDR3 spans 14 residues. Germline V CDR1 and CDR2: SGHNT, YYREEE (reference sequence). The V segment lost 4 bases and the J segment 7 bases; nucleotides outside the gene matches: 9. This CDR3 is CASSPLPGQVGYTF. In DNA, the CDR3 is TGTGCCAGCAGCCCGTTACCGGGACAGGTTGGCTACACCTTC.

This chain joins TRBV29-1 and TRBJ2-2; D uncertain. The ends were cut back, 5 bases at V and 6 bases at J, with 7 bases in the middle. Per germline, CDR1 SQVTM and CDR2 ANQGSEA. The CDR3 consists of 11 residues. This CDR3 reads CSVRIAGELFF. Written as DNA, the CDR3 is TGCAGCGTTCGAATCGCCGGGGAGCTGTTTTTT.

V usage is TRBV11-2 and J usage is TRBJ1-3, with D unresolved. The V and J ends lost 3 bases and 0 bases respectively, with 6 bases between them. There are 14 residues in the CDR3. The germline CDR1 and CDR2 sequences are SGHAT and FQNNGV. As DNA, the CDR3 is TGTGCCAGCAGCTTCGGTCTCTCTGGAAACACCATATATTTT. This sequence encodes CASSFGLSGNTIYF. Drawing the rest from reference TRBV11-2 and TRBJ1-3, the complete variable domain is EAGVAQSPRYKIIEKRQSVAFWCNPISGHATLYWYQQILGQGPKLLIQFQNNGVVDDSQLPKDRFSAERLKGVDSTLKIQPAKLEDSAVYLCASSFGLSGNTIYFGEGSWLTVV.

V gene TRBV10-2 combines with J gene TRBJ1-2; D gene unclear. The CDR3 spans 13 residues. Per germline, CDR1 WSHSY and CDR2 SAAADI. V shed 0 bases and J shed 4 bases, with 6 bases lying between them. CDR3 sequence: CASSESGGYGYTF. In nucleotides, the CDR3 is TGCGCCAGCAGTGAGTCCGGAGGCTATGGCTACACCTTC.

In DNA, the CDR3 is TGTGCCATCGCGGACAGGCCAGACAATGAGCAGTTCTTC. This sequence encodes CAIADRPDNEQFF. The rearrangement links TRBV10-3 to TRBJ2-1, with 7 bases aligning to TRBD1. J lost 5 bases, V lost 8 bases, and 6 bases had no gene match. CDR3 length equals 13 residues. Germline lookup yields CDR1 ENHRY and CDR2 SYGVKD.

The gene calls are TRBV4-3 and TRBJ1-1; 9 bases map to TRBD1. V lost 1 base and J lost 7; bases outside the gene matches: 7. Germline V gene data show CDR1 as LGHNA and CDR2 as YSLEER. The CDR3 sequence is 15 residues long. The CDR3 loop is CASSQAHRGRGEAFF. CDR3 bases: TGCGCCAGCAGCCAAGCGCACAGGGGGCGCGGTGAAGCTTTCTTT.

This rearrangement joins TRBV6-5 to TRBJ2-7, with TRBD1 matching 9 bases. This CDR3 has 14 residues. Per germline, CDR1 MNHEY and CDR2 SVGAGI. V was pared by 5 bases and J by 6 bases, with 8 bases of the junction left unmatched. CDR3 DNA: TGTGCCAGCAGTCCGGGACAGGGAAAAGTCGAGCAGTACTTC. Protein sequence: CASSPGQGKVEQYF.

Here the CDR3 reads CASSDPVEGLAKNIQYF. The CDR3 DNA reads TGTGCCAGCAGTGACCCAGTTGAGGGATTAGCCAAAAACATTCAGTACTTC. This chain uses TRBV6-1 with TRBJ2-4, with a tentative D call TRBD2 (5 bases). V was clipped by 3 bases and J by 0 bases, with 15 bases between them. Germline V lookup: CDR1 MNHNS, CDR2 SASEGT. This CDR3 has 17 residues.